A single sample gave rise to the 15 T cell receptor beta chains below, sequenced in a study of cytomegalovirus exposure and HLA in healthy donors. 13 Jbeta primers and 60 Vbeta primers were used for the PCR. TCRdb's table, derived via immunoSEQ multiplex PCR, lists solely in-frame clones and lacks some. The clone table shows about 160,000 clones, with the ten largest holding about 1.2%. Sequencing was done on a sample of PBMCs. The origin of the receptors is a woman aged 55-75 years in good health and CMV-seronegative.

The chain carries TRBV5-1 and TRBJ2-3; D gene ambiguous. Trimming removed 0 bases from V and 0 bases from J, with 11 bases in between. This CDR3 spans 16 amino acids. CDR1 and CDR2 (germline): SGHRS, YFSETQ. The CDR3 sequence: CASSLGSSTSTDTQYF. In DNA form, the CDR3 reads TGCGCCAGCAGCTTGGGTAGCTCCACTAGCACAGATACGCAGTATTTT.

The V and J genes are TRBV7-9 and TRBJ2-1; D possibly corresponds to TRBD1 (6 bases). Germline CDR1 reads SEHNR; CDR2 reads FQNEAQ (reference sequence). The germline V and J ends were trimmed by 3 bases and 5 bases, with 11 bases remaining between them. This CDR3 has 14 amino acids. The CDR3, as DNA: TGTGCCAGCAGCTTTGGACAGCAACACAATGAGCAGTTCTTC. It codes for CASSFGQQHNEQFF.

This chain uses TRBV29-1 with TRBJ1-2; a weak D match, TRBD1 (6 bases). This CDR3 spans 11 amino acids. The V gene lost 4 bases and the J gene lost 7 bases, with 10 bases spanning the gap. Germline-derived CDR1 and CDR2 are SQVTM and ANQGSEA. For the CDR3, the DNA is TGCAGCGTTGTGGGGGCGAGTGGCTACACCTTC. It yields the protein CSVVGASGYTF. Complete variable domain (other parts from reference TRBV29-1 and TRBJ1-2): SAVISQKPSRDICQRGTSLTIQCQVDSQVTMMFWYRQQPGQSLTLIATANQGSEATYESGFVIDKFPISRPNLTFSTLTVSNMSPEDSSIYLCSVVGASGYTFGSGTRLTVV.

This chain joins TRBV7-8 and TRBJ1-1; 7 nucleotides line up with TRBD1. CDR3 length equals 13 residues. With V trimmed by 5 bases and J by 1 base, 1 base remained unmatched. Looked up from germline, CDR1 is SGHVS and CDR2 is FQNEAQ. This CDR3 is CASSRDRNTEAFF. The CDR3 nucleotides are TGTGCCAGCAGCCGGGACAGGAACACTGAAGCTTTCTTT.

The V call is TRBV2, the J call TRBJ1-1; D might be TRBD1 (5 bases). CDR3 size: 14 residues. Looked up from germline, CDR1 is SNHLY and CDR2 is FYNNEI. Trimming shortened V by 5 bases and J by 6 bases, and 16 bases separated the two germline ends. CDR3 amino acids: CASSRQFSSSEAFF. CDR3 in DNA: TGTGCCAGCAGTCGACAGTTTTCCTCCTCTGAAGCTTTCTTT.

The chain employs TRBV7-8 and TRBJ2-1; 7 nucleotides agree with TRBD2. Losses at the gene ends were 0 bases for V and 0 bases for J; bases not matched to a gene: 5. This CDR3 is 17 amino acids long. Per germline, CDR1 SGHVS and CDR2 FQNEAQ. Here the CDR3 reads CASSLAGGSGSYNEQFF. Written as DNA, the CDR3 is TGTGCCAGCAGCTTAGCGGGCGGGAGTGGCTCCTACAATGAGCAGTTCTTC.

The rearrangement links TRBV5-1 to TRBJ1-6; possibly TRBD1 for D (6 bases). Germline CDR1 and CDR2: SGHRS and YFSETQ. V was pared by 0 bases and J by 10 bases, with 11 bases between. This CDR3 contains 14 residues. The DNA for the CDR3 is TGCGCCAGCAGCTTGGACAGGGAGTACTCACCCCTCCACTTT. Translating it yields CASSLDREYSPLHF.

This chain connects TRBV7-9 to TRBJ1-6, with D perhaps TRBD1 (5 bases). CDR1 and CDR2 from the germline V gene are SEHNR and FQNEAQ (reference sequence). V was shortened by 5 bases and J by 4 bases, with 18 bases between the two germline ends. This CDR3 is 17 amino acids long. The DNA for the CDR3 is TGTGCCAGCAGCCCGTCTGGGGGGGTTAGGTATAATTCACCCCTCCACTTT. As protein: CASSPSGGVRYNSPLHF.

The chain uses TRBV6-5 and TRBJ1-5; D ambiguous. Looked up from germline, CDR1 is MNHEY and CDR2 is SVGAGI. The CDR3 runs to 15 residues. Trimming cost V 5 bases and J 0 bases, with 11 bases left between them. Here the CDR3 DNA reads TGTGCCAGCAGTCCTATTAATCTTAGCAATCAGCCCCAGCATTTT. Its translation: CASSPINLSNQPQHF.

This chain joins TRBV2 and TRBJ1-6; D is unclear. The germline V gene has CDR1 SNHLY and CDR2 FYNNEI. The CDR3 contains 12 residues. With 2 bases removed from V and 10 bases from J, the gap between germline ends came to 6 bases. In nucleotides, the CDR3 is TGTGCCAGCAGTGAACCGGGATCACCCCTCCACTTT. Protein sequence: CASSEPGSPLHF.

This chain uses TRBV27 with TRBJ1-1; TRBD1 matches at 10 bases. Trimming took 5 bases from V and 6 from J; bases not matched to a gene: 9. Germline V lookup: CDR1 MNHEY, CDR2 SMNVEV (reference sequence). This CDR3 is built from 15 residues. CDR3 in amino acids: CASSPLGTGVPEAFF. The CDR3 coding sequence is TGTGCCAGCAGTCCTCTCGGGACAGGGGTCCCTGAAGCTTTCTTT.

The genes are TRBV9 and TRBJ2-1; D is unclear. The length of the CDR3 is 20 residues. The V gene's germline CDR1 is SGDLS and CDR2 YYNGEE. The V and J ends lost 1 base and 0 bases respectively, with 23 bases between them. CDR3 coding DNA: TGTGCCAGCAGCGTAAATTACCACGTCCGTGGAGAGAGCTCCTACAATGAGCAGTTCTTC. This translates into CASSVNYHVRGESSYNEQFF. Using reference TRBV9 and TRBJ2-1 for the parts outside the CDR3, the full variable domain is DSGVTQTPKHLITATGQRVTLRCSPRSGDLSVYWYQQSLDQGLQFLIQYYNGEERAKGNILERFSAQQFPDLHSELNLSSLELGDSALYFCASSVNYHVRGESSYNEQFFGPGTRLTVL.

Here the CDR3 reads CASSSNGLRDIRGQGTGELFF. The CDR3 bases are TGTGCCAGCAGTTCAAACGGCCTGCGGGACATCCGCGGACAGGGTACCGGGGAGCTGTTTTTT. J is TRBJ2-2 and V is TRBV6-7; the match to TRBD1 covers 8 bases. TRBV6-7 is recorded as an ORF, its role being uncertain. V lost 4 bases to trimming and J lost 5 bases; unmatched junction nucleotides: 24. CDR3 length: 21 residues.

The V gene is TRBV29-1, the J gene TRBJ1-1, with 7 nucleotides matching TRBD1. The CDR3 is 12 amino acids. V shed 6 bases, J shed 5 bases, and the junction held 6 bases outside the gene matches. The V gene's germline CDR1 is SQVTM and CDR2 ANQGSEA. CDR3 DNA sequence: TGCAGCGTGAGGACAGGATCAACTGAAGCTTTCTTT. Amino acid sequence: CSVRTGSTEAFF.

The rearrangement links TRBV6-5 to TRBJ1-1; TRBD1 might be the D (6 bases). Germline V gene lookup returns CDR1 MNHEY and CDR2 SVGAGI. V shed 0 bases and J shed 4 bases, with 12 bases lying between them. This CDR3 spans 15 amino acids. Here the CDR3 reads CASSYSQGVGTEAFF. The CDR3 DNA reads as TGTGCCAGCAGTTACTCACAGGGTGTGGGCACTGAAGCTTTCTTT.